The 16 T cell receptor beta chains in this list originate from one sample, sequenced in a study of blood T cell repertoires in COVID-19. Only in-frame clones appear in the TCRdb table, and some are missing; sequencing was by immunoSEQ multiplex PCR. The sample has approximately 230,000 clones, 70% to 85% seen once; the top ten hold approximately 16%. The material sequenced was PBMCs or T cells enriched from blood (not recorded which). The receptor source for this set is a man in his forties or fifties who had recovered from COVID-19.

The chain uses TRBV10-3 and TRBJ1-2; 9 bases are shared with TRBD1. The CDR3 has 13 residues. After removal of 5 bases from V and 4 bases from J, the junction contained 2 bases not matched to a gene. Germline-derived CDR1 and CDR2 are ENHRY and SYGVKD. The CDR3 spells CAISLQGAYGYTF. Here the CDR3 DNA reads TGTGCCATCAGTCTACAGGGGGCCTATGGCTACACCTTC.

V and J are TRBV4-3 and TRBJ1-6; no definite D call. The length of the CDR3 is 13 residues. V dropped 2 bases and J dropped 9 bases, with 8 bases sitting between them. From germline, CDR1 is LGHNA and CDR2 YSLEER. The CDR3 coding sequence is TGCGCCAGCAGCCAATTCAACGGTTCACCCCTCCACTTT. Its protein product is CASSQFNGSPLHF.

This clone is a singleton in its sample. CDR3 sequence reads: CASSYSNQGYGYTF. CDR3 coding DNA: TGTGCCAGCAGTTACTCAAACCAGGGGTATGGCTACACCTTC. This sequence joins TRBV6-5 and TRBJ1-2, with D perhaps TRBD1 (6 bases). V was pared by 0 bases and J by 5 bases, with 10 bases between. CDR1 is MNHEY and CDR2 is SVGAGI in the germline V gene. This CDR3 is built from 14 residues.

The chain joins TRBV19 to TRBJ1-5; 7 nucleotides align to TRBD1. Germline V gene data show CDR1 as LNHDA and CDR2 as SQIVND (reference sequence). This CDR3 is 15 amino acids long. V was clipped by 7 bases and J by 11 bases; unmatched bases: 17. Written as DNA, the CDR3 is TGTGCCAGTATGGCGTGGAGACAGGGTCCATCAGCCCAGCATTTT. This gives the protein CASMAWRQGPSAQHF.

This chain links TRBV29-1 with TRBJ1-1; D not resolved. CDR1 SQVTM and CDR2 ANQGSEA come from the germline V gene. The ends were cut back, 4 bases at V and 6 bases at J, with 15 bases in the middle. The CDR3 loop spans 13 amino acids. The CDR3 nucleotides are TGCAGCGTTGTAGGCGATAAGGCGGCTGAAGCTTTCTTT. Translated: CSVVGDKAAEAFF.

CDR3 bases: TGTGCCACCAGGAAGACAGGGTCTACTAGCAATCAGCCCCAGCATTTT. Its protein is CATRKTGSTSNQPQHF. The V and J genes are TRBV15 and TRBJ1-5; TRBD1 agrees at 7 bases. This CDR3 contains 16 residues. V lost 6 bases and J lost 0; bases outside the gene matches: 8. Germline CDR1 and CDR2: LNHNV and YYDKDF (reference sequence).

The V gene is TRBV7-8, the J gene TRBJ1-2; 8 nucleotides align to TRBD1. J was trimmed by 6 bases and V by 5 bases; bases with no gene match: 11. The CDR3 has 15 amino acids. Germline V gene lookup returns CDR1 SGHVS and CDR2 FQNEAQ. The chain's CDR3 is CASSQDRGYFHGYTF. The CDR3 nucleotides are TGTGCCAGCAGCCAAGACAGGGGATATTTTCATGGCTACACCTTC.

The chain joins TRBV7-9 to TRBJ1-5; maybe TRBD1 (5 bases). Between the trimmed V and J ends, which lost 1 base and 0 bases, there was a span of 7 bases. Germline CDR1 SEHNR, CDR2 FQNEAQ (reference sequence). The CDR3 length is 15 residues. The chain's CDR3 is CASSLGQYSNQPQHF. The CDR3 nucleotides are TGTGCCAGCAGCTTAGGACAGTATAGCAATCAGCCCCAGCATTTT.

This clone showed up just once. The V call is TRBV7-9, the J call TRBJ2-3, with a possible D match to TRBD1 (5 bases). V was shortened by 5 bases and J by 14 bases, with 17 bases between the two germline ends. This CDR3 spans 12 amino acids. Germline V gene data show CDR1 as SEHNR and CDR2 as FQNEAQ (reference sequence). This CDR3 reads CASSPDSRVPYF. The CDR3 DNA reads TGTGCCAGCAGCCCAGACTCCAGGGTTCCGTATTTT.

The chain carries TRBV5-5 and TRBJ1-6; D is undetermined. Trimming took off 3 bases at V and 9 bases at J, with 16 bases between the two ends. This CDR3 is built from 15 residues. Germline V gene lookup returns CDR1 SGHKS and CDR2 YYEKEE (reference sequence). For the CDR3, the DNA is TGTGCCAGCAGCTCTTCAGGTATTCTTCGTTCACCCCTCCACTTT. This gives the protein CASSSSGILRSPLHF.

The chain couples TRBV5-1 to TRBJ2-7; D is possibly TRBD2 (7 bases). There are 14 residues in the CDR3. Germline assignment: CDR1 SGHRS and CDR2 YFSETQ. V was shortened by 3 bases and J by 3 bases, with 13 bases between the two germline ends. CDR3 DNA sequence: TGCGCCAGCAGCTCAGGGGAGGGAGGCTACGAGCAGTACTTC. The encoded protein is CASSSGEGGYEQYF.

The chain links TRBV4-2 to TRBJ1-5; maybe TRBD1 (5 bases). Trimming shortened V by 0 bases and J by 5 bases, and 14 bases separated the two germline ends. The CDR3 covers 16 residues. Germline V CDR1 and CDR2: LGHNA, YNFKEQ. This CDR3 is CASSQDGAGGDQPQHF. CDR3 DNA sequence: TGTGCCAGCAGCCAAGACGGGGCAGGAGGGGATCAGCCCCAGCATTTT.

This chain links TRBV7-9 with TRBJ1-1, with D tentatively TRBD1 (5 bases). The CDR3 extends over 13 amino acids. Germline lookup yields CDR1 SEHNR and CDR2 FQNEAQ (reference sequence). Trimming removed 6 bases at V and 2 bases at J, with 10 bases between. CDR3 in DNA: TGTGCCAGCAGGTTACAGGCAAACACTGAAGCTTTCTTT. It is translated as CASRLQANTEAFF.

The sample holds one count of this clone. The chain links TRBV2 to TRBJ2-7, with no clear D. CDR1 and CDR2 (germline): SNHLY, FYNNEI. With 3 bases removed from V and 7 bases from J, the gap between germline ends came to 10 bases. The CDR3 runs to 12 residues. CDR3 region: CASSDYTREQYF. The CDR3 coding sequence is TGTGCCAGCAGTGATTATACTCGGGAGCAGTACTTC.

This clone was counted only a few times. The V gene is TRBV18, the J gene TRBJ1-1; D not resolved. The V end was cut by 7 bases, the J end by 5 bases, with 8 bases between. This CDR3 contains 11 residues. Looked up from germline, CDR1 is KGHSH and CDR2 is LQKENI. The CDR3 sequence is CASLAGTEAFF. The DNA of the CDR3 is TGTGCCAGCTTGGCCGGGACTGAAGCTTTCTTT.

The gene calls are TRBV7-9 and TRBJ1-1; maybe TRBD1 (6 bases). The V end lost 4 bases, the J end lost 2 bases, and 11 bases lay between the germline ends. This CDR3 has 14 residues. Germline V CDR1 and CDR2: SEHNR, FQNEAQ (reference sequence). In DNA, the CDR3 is TGTGCCAGCAGCTCCCGACAGGCTAACACTGAAGCTTTCTTT. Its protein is CASSSRQANTEAFF.